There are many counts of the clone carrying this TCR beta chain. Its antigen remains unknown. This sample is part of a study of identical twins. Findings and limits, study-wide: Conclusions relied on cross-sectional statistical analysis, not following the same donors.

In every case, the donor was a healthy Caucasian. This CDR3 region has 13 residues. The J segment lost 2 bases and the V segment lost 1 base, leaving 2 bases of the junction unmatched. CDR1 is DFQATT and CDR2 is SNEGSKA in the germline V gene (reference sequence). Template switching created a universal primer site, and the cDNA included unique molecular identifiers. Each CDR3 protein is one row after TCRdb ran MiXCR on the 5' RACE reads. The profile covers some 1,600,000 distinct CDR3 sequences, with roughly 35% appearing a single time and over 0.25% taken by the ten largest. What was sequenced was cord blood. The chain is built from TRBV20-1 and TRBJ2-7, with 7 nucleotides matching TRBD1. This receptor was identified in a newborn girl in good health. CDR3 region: CSARGTGTYEQYF. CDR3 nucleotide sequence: TGCAGTGCTAGAGGGACAGGCACCTACGAGCAGTACTTC.